These 32 T cell receptor beta chains were sequenced from one sample in a study of shared clonotypes between healthy human individuals. Naive CD8 populations comprised CD45RO-negative cells positively selected for CCR7, excluding terminally differentiated effector memory CD45RA+ cells. TCRdb's table, derived via immunoSEQ multiplex PCR, lists solely in-frame clones and lacks some. The table has about 2 million clones, less than 95% seen once. Source material: naive CD8+ T cells sorted from blood. The source of these receptors is a man younger than 30 in good health.

This clone appeared once. CDR3 in amino acids: CASIPDRDTGELFF. The CDR3 bases are TGTGCCAGTATACCGGACCGCGACACCGGGGAGCTGTTTTTT. The chain uses TRBV19 and TRBJ2-2; D is uncertain. This CDR3 is built from 14 residues. Trimming pared 7 bases from V and 3 bases from J, leaving 12 bases between. Germline CDR1 and CDR2: LNHDA and SQIVND (reference sequence). Combining the CDR3 with reference TRBV19 and TRBJ2-2 gives the whole variable domain DGGITQSPKYLFRKEGQNVTLSCEQNLNHDAMYWYRQDPGQGLRLIYYSQIVNDFQKGDIAEGYSVSREKKESFPLTVTSAQKNPTAFYLCASIPDRDTGELFFGEGSRLTVL.

This chain joins TRBV9 and TRBJ2-7; D might be TRBD2 (6 bases). Germline CDR1 is SGDLS and CDR2 is YYNGEE. Trimming took 4 bases from V and 6 from J, leaving 11 bases between them. The CDR3 loop spans 12 amino acids. This chain's CDR3 is CASSPRGVEQYF. The CDR3 DNA follows: TGTGCCAGCAGCCCTCGCGGGGTCGAGCAGTACTTC.

A word on this clone: The sample has other DNA sequences that encode this CDR3 too. The gene calls are TRBV5-4 and TRBJ2-7; TRBD2 is a possible D gene (6 bases). CDR3 length: 12 residues. The V end was cut by 7 bases, the J end by 4 bases, with 12 bases between. CDR1 and CDR2 from the germline V gene are SGHNT and YYREEE (reference sequence). CDR3 in amino acids: CASSLGGYEQYF. CDR3 nucleotides: TGTGCCAGCTCCTTGGGGGGTTACGAGCAGTACTTC.

The J gene is TRBJ2-1, the V gene TRBV13; 10 bases match TRBD2. Germline loops: CDR1 PRHDT, CDR2 FYEKMQ (reference sequence). The junction had 13 bases not matched to a gene; V was cut back by 5 bases and J by 0 bases. CDR3 length: 19 residues. DNA of the CDR3: TGTGCCAGCAGCCGACGAGGACTAGCGGACTTCTACTCCTACAATGAGCAGTTCTTC. Its translation is CASSRRGLADFYSYNEQFF.

On this clone itself: Other DNA sequences in the sample encode the same CDR3. The chain uses TRBV4-1 and TRBJ2-1; D is unclear. The V end was cut by 1 base, the J end by 2 bases, with 9 bases between. This CDR3 is 15 amino acids long. CDR1 MGHRA and CDR2 YSYEKL come from the germline V gene. CDR3 protein: CASSQGGSPYNEQFF. CDR3 sequence (DNA): TGCGCCAGCAGCCAAGGCGGAAGTCCCTACAATGAGCAGTTCTTC.

The rearrangement joins TRBV10-3 to TRBJ2-7; the match to TRBD1 covers 9 bases. V dropped 7 bases and J dropped 6; count of bases not matched to a gene: 7. CDR1 is ENHRY, CDR2 SYGVKD, per germline. The CDR3 consists of 13 residues. DNA of the CDR3: TGTGCCATCACCCCGGACAGGGGTCGCGAGCAGTACTTC. Its translation: CAITPDRGREQYF.

V gene TRBV10-1 combines with J gene TRBJ1-3; D gene unclear. Trimming left V 2 bases short and J 0 bases short, with 14 bases between. Per the germline V gene, CDR1 is WNHNN and CDR2 is SYGVQD (reference sequence). This CDR3 comprises 17 residues. CDR3 nucleotides: TGCGCCAGCAGTGAGGGGAGGACCCGAAACTCTGGAAACACCATATATTTT. This sequence encodes CASSEGRTRNSGNTIYF.

This sequence joins TRBV10-2 and TRBJ1-2, with 9 positions matching TRBD1. CDR3 size: 11 residues. From germline, CDR1 is WSHSY and CDR2 SAAADI. Losses at the gene ends were 8 bases for V and 8 bases for J; bases not matched to a gene: 3. The CDR3 loop is CASETGGGYTF. In DNA form, the CDR3 reads TGCGCCAGCGAGACAGGGGGAGGCTACACCTTC.

The J gene is TRBJ1-2, the V gene TRBV6-6; TRBD1 matches 7 bases. Looked up from germline, CDR1 is MNHNY and CDR2 is SVGAGI (reference sequence). CDR3 length: 16 residues. V dropped 2 bases and J dropped 3; count of bases not matched to a gene: 9. The CDR3 DNA reads TGTGCCAGCAGTTACCCATTAGACAGGGAGGACTATGGCTACACCTTC. This sequence encodes CASSYPLDREDYGYTF.

In this sample, this clone turned up a few times. V gene TRBV9 combines with J gene TRBJ2-1; D is unclear. Germline values: CDR1 SGDLS, CDR2 YYNGEE. This CDR3 region has 15 residues. Trimming took 0 bases from V and 4 from J, leaving 11 bases between them. CDR3: CASSVVGSRYNEQFF. As DNA, the CDR3 is TGTGCCAGCAGCGTAGTCGGTAGTAGGTACAATGAGCAGTTCTTC.

This sequence joins TRBV4-1 and TRBJ1-3; D gene uncertain. CDR1 MGHRA and CDR2 YSYEKL come from the germline V gene. This CDR3 is built from 12 residues. V was clipped by 4 bases and J by 4 bases, with 5 bases between them. This CDR3 is CASSLTGNTIYF. The CDR3, as DNA: TGCGCCAGCAGCCTAACAGGAAACACCATATATTTT.

This clone was detected once. This chain uses TRBV5-1 with TRBJ2-4; D is perhaps TRBD1 (8 bases). The CDR3 has 14 amino acids. CDR1 is SGHRS, CDR2 YFSETQ, per germline. Trimming stripped 2 bases from V and 9 bases from J, with 15 bases between. The CDR3 nucleotides read TGCGCCAGCAGCTTTGAGGACAGGGAGGGCATTCAGTACTTC. Translating it yields CASSFEDREGIQYF.

The chain is built from TRBV7-8 and TRBJ2-2, with no clear D. The CDR3 spans 15 residues. Germline CDR1 is SGHVS and CDR2 is FQNEAQ. Trimming took 5 bases from V and 0 from J, leaving 10 bases between them. The CDR3 nucleotides are TGTGCCAGCAGCCCCCTGGTTTCGAACACCGGGGAGCTGTTTTTT. Protein product: CASSPLVSNTGELFF.

The J gene is TRBJ1-1, the V gene TRBV7-9; D perhaps matches TRBD1 (5 bases). The CDR3 is 15 amino acids. Trimming stripped 8 bases from V and 1 base from J, with 17 bases between. Looked up from germline, CDR1 is SEHNR and CDR2 is FQNEAQ (reference sequence). The CDR3 loop reads CASPTRARENTEAFF. Here the CDR3 DNA reads TGTGCCAGCCCAACCAGGGCCCGTGAGAACACTGAAGCTTTCTTT. Full variable domain (outside the CDR3, taken from reference TRBV7-9 and TRBJ1-1): DTGVSQNPRHKITKRGQNVTFRCDPISEHNRLYWYRQTLGQGPEFLTYFQNEAQLEKSRLLSDRFSAERPKGSFSTLEIQRTEQGDSAMYLCASPTRARENTEAFFGQGTRLTVV.

The gene calls are TRBV27 and TRBJ2-7, with 9 bases fitting TRBD2. CDR1 and CDR2 (germline): MNHEY, SMNVEV (reference sequence). J gave up 6 bases and V 0 bases, and 9 bases lay outside the gene matches. The CDR3 totals 16 residues. DNA for the CDR3: TGTGCCAGCAGTTTATCAACCGTTGGCGGGAGGGGCGAGCAGTACTTC. Translated: CASSLSTVGGRGEQYF.

V and J are TRBV28 and TRBJ2-5; D ambiguous. Germline V gene data show CDR1 as MDHEN and CDR2 as SYDVKM. V was cut by 8 bases and J by 2 bases, with 15 bases left in between. The CDR3 loop spans 14 amino acids. In DNA form, the CDR3 reads TGTGCCAGCCAACCTCCCTCGGTGCAAGAGACCCAGTACTTC. This codes for CASQPPSVQETQYF.

This clone was picked up one time. The J gene is TRBJ2-7, the V gene TRBV13; D perhaps matches TRBD1 (5 bases). The length of the CDR3 is 16 residues. Trimming removed 0 bases at V and 0 bases at J, with 12 bases between. Looked up from germline, CDR1 is PRHDT and CDR2 is FYEKMQ (reference sequence). The CDR3 DNA reads as TGTGCCAGCAGCTTAGGAAGGGGCCCCAGCTCCTACGAGCAGTACTTC. Its protein is CASSLGRGPSSYEQYF.

This rearrangement joins TRBV27 to TRBJ2-5; 8 bases map to TRBD1. V lost 6 bases to trimming and J lost 5 bases; unmatched junction nucleotides: 11. This CDR3 contains 15 residues. CDR1 is MNHEY, CDR2 SMNVEV, per germline (reference sequence). The CDR3 sequence is CASSHETGETETQYF. The CDR3 DNA reads TGTGCCAGCAGCCATGAGACAGGGGAAACGGAGACCCAGTACTTC.

The rearrangement joins TRBV9 to TRBJ1-1; perhaps TRBD1 as D (5 bases). Trimming stripped 4 bases from V and 3 bases from J, with 22 bases between. The germline V gene encodes CDR1 SGDLS and CDR2 YYNGEE. The CDR3 length is 17 residues. CDR3 coding DNA: TGTGCCAGCAGCCACTCGAGGCAGGGCATGGGAGACACTGAAGCTTTCTTT. Its protein is CASSHSRQGMGDTEAFF.

Comment on this clone: Different DNA sequences within this sample yield the same CDR3. The chain uses TRBV7-9 and TRBJ2-7; 7 bases match TRBD2. Germline-derived CDR1 and CDR2 are SEHNR and FQNEAQ (reference sequence). There are 11 residues in the CDR3. With 5 bases clipped from V and 7 bases from J, the junction kept 2 bases outside the gene matches. The CDR3 sequence: CASSAGGEQYF. CDR3 nucleotide sequence: TGTGCCAGCAGCGCCGGGGGGGAGCAGTACTTC.

The genes are TRBV19 and TRBJ1-1; a weak D match, TRBD1 (6 bases). The V end was cut by 5 bases, the J end by 8 bases, with 12 bases between. CDR1 is LNHDA, CDR2 SQIVND, per germline (reference sequence). This CDR3 region has 12 residues. CDR3 protein: CASSAITGEAFF. The CDR3 region has the DNA TGTGCCAGTAGTGCAATAACAGGGGAAGCTTTCTTT.

This chain connects TRBV7-2 to TRBJ2-7, with 10 positions matching TRBD2. Losses at the gene ends were 3 bases for V and 1 base for J; bases not matched to a gene: 3. The CDR3 totals 15 residues. The germline V gene has CDR1 SGHTA and CDR2 FQGNSA. DNA of the CDR3: TGTGCCAGCAGCTTTGGACTAGCGGCTTCCTACGAGCAGTACTTC. As protein: CASSFGLAASYEQYF.

The chain is built from TRBV30 and TRBJ1-2, with a possible D match to TRBD1 (6 bases). Trimming took 4 bases from V and 2 from J, leaving 14 bases between them. Germline V gene data show CDR1 as GTSNPN and CDR2 as SVGIG (reference sequence). The CDR3 contains 14 residues. The CDR3 bases are TGTGCCTGGACTCAATGGACAGCGAACTATGGCTACACCTTC. Protein sequence: CAWTQWTANYGYTF.

The V call is TRBV9, the J call TRBJ2-1, with TRBD1 identical over 10 bases. CDR3 size: 13 residues. Germline loops: CDR1 SGDLS, CDR2 YYNGEE. Unmatched junction bases numbered 5, after V lost 4 bases and J lost 10 bases. The CDR3, as DNA: TGTGCCAGCAGCAACGGACAGGGGGAAGAGCAGTTCTTC. This translates into CASSNGQGEEQFF.

This sequence joins TRBV9 and TRBJ2-2; 9 bases agree with TRBD2. This CDR3 contains 16 residues. After removal of 4 bases from V and 2 bases from J, the junction contained 6 bases not matched to a gene. CDR1 SGDLS and CDR2 YYNGEE come from the germline V gene. The CDR3 DNA reads TGTGCCAGCAGCCCGCGGGGGGGAAAAAACACCGGGGAGCTGTTTTTT. Encoded protein: CASSPRGGKNTGELFF.

This clone turned up a few times. CDR3 in amino acids: CAWSVVGGNSPLHF. The CDR3, as DNA: TGTGCCTGGAGTGTAGTCGGGGGAAATTCACCCCTCCACTTT. The V gene is TRBV30, the J gene TRBJ1-6; TRBD1 might be the D (5 bases). Looked up from germline, CDR1 is GTSNPN and CDR2 is SVGIG (reference sequence). V lost 0 bases, J lost 7 bases, and 10 bases lay in between. CDR3 length equals 14 residues.

This sequence joins TRBV6-1 and TRBJ2-1, with D possibly matching TRBD2 (6 bases). The germline V and J ends were trimmed by 0 bases and 5 bases, with 11 bases remaining between them. Germline CDR1 and CDR2: MNHNS and SASEGT. This CDR3 contains 15 residues. The CDR3, as DNA: TGTGCCAGCAGTGAAGCGCCGGGGGAAAACAATGAGCAGTTCTTC. Amino acid sequence: CASSEAPGENNEQFF.

This chain joins TRBV2 and TRBJ2-2; D possibly corresponds to TRBD2 (7 bases). This CDR3 is 17 amino acids long. From germline, CDR1 is SNHLY and CDR2 FYNNEI. V lost 1 base and J 5 bases, leaving 17 bases between the germline ends. The CDR3 region is CASSEDIHREGTGELFF. CDR3 in DNA: TGTGCCAGCAGTGAAGATATACACAGGGAGGGGACCGGGGAGCTGTTTTTT.

V usage is TRBV9 and J usage is TRBJ1-5; TRBD1 agrees at 7 bases. The CDR3 runs to 15 residues. Germline V gene data show CDR1 as SGDLS and CDR2 as YYNGEE. V shed 4 bases and J 7 bases; nucleotides not matched to a gene: 11. The CDR3 loop reads CASSSGGGGQQPQHF. CDR3 sequence (DNA): TGTGCCAGCAGCTCAGGAGGAGGGGGACAGCAGCCCCAGCATTTT.

The chain employs TRBV4-3 and TRBJ2-7, with 10 positions matching TRBD2. CDR1 is LGHNA, CDR2 YSLEER, per germline. J was trimmed by 5 bases and V by 3 bases; bases with no gene match: 13. The CDR3 spans 17 residues. CDR3 nucleotide sequence: TGCGCCAGCAGCCATACACTTTCGACTAGCGGGTCCGACGAGCAGTACTTC. Its translation is CASSHTLSTSGSDEQYF.

A note on this clone: Other DNA sequences in the sample encode the same CDR3. The chain joins TRBV9 to TRBJ2-1; D gene unclear. V was cut by 4 bases and J by 6 bases, with 8 bases left in between. The CDR3 extends over 12 amino acids. CDR1 and CDR2 (germline): SGDLS, YYNGEE. The CDR3 sequence: CASSPSGNEQFF. CDR3 DNA sequence: TGTGCCAGCAGCCCTAGTGGCAATGAGCAGTTCTTC.

The chain employs TRBV18 and TRBJ2-1; 12 positions agree with TRBD2. The CDR3 runs to 18 residues. J lost 8 bases, V lost 2 bases, and 13 bases had no gene match. Looked up from germline, CDR1 is KGHSH and CDR2 is LQKENI. CDR3 sequence: CASSPAPGLAGWGDEQFF. In nucleotides, the CDR3 is TGTGCCAGCTCACCAGCACCCGGACTAGCGGGATGGGGGGATGAGCAGTTCTTC.